This T cell receptor beta chain was captured in a study of OX40 agonist ivuxolimab in advanced cancers. Study findings and constraints: Clonal expansion in partial responders at 0.1-3.0 mg/kg ranked among the lowest. Some of the nonresponding patients also showed low levels of normalized T-cell clonal expansion.

The V gene end was trimmed by 0 bases and the J gene end by 10 bases; junction bases not matched to a gene: 9. The CDR3 consists of 17 residues. Comments on this clone: The antigen is unknown.

TCRdb's copy holds only in-frame clones and misses some; the assay was immunoSEQ multiplex PCR. In the table there are almost 45,000 clones, roughly 90% of which are singletons. Peripheral blood came from all dose cohorts at three timepoints. Sequenced here: CD4+ or CD8+ T cells sorted from blood, sampled in a trial of the OX40 agonist ivuxolimab. This chain uses TRBV23-1 with TRBJ1-6, with 10 bases fitting TRBD1. TRBV23-1 is reported as an ORF; its role is uncertain. This sequence was found in an adult with an advanced solid tumor such as melanoma, head and neck, liver or kidney cancer. CDR3 nucleotide sequence: TGCGCCAGCAGTCAATCCCCTAGGACAGGGGGTTTGTCACCCCTCCACTTT. It specifies CASSQSPRTGGLSPLHF.